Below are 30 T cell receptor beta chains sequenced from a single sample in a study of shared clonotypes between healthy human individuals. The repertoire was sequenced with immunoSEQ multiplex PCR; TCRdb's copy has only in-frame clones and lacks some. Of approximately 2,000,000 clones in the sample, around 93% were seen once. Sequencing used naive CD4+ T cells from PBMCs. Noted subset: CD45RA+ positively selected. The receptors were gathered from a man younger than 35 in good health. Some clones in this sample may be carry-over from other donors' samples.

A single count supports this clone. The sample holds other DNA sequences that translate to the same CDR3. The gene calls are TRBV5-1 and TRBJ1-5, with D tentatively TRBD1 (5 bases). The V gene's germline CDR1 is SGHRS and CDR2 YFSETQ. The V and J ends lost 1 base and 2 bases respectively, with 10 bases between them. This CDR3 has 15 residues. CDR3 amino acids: CASSLTGGGNQPQHF. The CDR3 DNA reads TGCGCCAGCAGCTTGACGGGGGGAGGCAATCAGCCCCAGCATTTT.

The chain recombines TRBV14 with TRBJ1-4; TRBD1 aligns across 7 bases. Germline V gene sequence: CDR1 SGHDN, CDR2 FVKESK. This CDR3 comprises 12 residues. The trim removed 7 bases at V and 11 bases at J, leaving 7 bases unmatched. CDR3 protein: CASKGAGEKLFF. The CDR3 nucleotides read TGTGCCAGCAAGGGGGCGGGGGAGAAACTGTTTTTT.

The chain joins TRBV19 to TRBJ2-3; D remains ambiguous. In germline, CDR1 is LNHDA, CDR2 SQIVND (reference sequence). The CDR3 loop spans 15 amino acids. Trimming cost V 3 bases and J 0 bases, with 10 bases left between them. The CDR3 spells CASSISGASTDTQYF. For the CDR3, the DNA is TGTGCCAGTAGTATTTCGGGCGCGAGCACAGATACGCAGTATTTT.

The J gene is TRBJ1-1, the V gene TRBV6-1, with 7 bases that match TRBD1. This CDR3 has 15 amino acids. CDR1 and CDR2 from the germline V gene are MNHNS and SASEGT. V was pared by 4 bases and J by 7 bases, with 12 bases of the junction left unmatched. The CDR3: CASSGDATGTREAFF. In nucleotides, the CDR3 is TGTGCCAGCAGTGGAGACGCGACAGGGACCCGTGAAGCTTTCTTT.

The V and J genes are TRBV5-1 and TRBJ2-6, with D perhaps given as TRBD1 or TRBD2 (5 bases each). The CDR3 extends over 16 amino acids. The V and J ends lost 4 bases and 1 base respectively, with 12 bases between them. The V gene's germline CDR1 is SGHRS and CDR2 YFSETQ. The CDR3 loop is CASSPRGVSGANVLTF. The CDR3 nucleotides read TGCGCCAGCAGCCCCCGAGGGGTATCTGGGGCCAACGTCCTGACTTTC.

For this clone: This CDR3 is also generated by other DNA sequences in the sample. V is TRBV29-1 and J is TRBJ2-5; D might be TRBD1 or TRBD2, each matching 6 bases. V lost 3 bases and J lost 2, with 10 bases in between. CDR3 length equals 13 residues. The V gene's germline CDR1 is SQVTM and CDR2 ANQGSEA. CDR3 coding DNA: TGCAGCGTTGACCGGGGGCGGCAAGAGACCCAGTACTTC. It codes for CSVDRGRQETQYF.

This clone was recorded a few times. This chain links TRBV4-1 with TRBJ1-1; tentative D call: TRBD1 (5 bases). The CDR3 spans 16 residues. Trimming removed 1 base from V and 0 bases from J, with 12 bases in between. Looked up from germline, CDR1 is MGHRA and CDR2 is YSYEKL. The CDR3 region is CASSQGRGTLNTEAFF. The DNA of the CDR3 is TGCGCCAGCAGCCAAGGCAGAGGGACGTTGAACACTGAAGCTTTCTTT.

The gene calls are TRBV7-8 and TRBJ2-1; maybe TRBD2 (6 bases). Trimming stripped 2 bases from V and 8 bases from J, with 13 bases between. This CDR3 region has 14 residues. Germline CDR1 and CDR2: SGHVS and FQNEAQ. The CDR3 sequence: CASSLTPGVDEQFF. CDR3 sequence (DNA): TGTGCCAGCAGCTTAACCCCGGGGGTTGATGAGCAGTTCTTC.

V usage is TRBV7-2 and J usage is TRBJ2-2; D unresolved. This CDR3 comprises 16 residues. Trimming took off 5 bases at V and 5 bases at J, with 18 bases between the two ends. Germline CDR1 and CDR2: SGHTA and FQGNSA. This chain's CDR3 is CASSPSWSRSTGELFF. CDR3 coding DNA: TGTGCCAGCAGCCCTTCGTGGTCAAGGAGTACCGGGGAGCTGTTTTTT. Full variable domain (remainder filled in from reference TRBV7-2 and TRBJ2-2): GAGVSQSPSNKVTEKGKDVELRCDPISGHTALYWYRQSLGQGLEFLIYFQGNSAPDKSGLPSDRFSAERTGGSVSTLTIQRTQQEDSAVYLCASSPSWSRSTGELFFGEGSRLTVL.

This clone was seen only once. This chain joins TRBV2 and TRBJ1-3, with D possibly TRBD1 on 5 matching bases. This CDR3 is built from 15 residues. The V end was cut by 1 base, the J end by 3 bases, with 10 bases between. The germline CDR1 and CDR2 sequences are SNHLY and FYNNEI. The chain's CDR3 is CASSEEKGLGNTIYF. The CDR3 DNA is TGTGCCAGCAGTGAAGAAAAGGGGCTTGGAAACACCATATATTTT.

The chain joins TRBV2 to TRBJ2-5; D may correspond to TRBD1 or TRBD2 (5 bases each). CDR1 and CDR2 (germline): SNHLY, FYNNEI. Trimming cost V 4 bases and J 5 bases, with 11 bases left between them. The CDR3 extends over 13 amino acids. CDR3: CASSGGIRETQYF. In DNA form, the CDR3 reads TGTGCCAGCAGTGGGGGGATTAGGGAGACCCAGTACTTC. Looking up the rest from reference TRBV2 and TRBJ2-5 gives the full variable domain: EPEVTQTPSHQVTQMGQEVILRCVPISNHLYFYWYRQILGQKVEFLVSFYNNEISEKSEIFDDQFSVERPDGSNFTLKIRSTKLEDSAMYFCASSGGIRETQYFGPGTRLLVL.

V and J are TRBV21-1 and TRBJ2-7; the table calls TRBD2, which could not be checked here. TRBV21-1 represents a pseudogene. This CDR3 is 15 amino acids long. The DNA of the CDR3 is TGTGCCAGCACCCCTGAACTAGCGGGAGATGTCGAGCAGTACTTC. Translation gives CASTPELAGDVEQYF.

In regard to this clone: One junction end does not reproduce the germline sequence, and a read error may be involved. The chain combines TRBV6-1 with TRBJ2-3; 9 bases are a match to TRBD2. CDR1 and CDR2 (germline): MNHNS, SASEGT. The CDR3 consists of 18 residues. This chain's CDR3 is CASTEGIWLAGTTDTQYF. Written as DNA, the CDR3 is TGTGCCAGCACTGAAGGTATCTGGCTAGCGGGGACCACAGATACGCAGTATTTT.

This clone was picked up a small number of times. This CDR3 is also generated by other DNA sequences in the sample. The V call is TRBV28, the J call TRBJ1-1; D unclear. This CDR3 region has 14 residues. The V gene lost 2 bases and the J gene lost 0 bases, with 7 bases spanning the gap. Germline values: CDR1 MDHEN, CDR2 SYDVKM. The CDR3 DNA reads TGTGCCAGCAGTTTACCCGGGTTGAACACTGAAGCTTTCTTT. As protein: CASSLPGLNTEAFF.

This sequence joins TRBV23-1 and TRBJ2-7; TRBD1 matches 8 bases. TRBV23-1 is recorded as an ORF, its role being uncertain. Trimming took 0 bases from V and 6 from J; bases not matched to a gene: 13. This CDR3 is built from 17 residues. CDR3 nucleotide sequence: TGCGCCAGCAGTCAATCGGTAGGAGACAGGGGCGACGGCGAGCAGTACTTC. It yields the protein CASSQSVGDRGDGEQYF.

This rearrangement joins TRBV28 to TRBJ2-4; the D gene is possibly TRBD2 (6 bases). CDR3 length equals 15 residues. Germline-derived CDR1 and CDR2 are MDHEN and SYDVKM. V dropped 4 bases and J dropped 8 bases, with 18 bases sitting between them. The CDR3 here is CASSSKTMTGDIQYF. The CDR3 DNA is TGTGCCAGCAGTTCCAAGACGATGACGGGGGACATTCAGTACTTC.

CDR3 region: CASRGQVFYEQYF. CDR3 bases: TGTGCCAGCAGAGGACAGGTTTTCTACGAGCAGTACTTC. This chain uses TRBV28 with TRBJ2-7, with 7 nucleotides matching TRBD1. The ends lost 6 bases at V and 3 bases at J; junction bases unmatched: 5. The CDR3 sequence is 13 residues long. Looked up from germline, CDR1 is MDHEN and CDR2 is SYDVKM.

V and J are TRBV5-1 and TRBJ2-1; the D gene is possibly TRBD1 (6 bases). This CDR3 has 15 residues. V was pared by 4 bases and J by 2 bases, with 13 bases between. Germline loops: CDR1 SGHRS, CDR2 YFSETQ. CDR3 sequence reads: CASSLRDKAYNEQFF. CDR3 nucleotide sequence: TGCGCCAGCAGCCTCCGGGACAAGGCCTACAATGAGCAGTTCTTC.

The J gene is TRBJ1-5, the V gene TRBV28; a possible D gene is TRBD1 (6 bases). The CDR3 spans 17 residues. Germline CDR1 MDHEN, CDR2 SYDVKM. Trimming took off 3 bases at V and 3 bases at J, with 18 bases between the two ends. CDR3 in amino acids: CASSLASGAEVNQPQHF. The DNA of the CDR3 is TGTGCCAGCAGTTTGGCGTCAGGGGCGGAGGTCAATCAGCCCCAGCATTTT.

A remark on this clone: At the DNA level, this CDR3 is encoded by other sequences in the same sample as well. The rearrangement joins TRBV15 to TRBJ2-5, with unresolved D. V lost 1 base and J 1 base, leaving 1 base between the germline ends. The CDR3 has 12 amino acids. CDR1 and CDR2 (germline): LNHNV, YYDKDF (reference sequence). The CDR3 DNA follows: TGTGCCACCAGCAGAGCCCAAGAGACCCAGTACTTC. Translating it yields CATSRAQETQYF.

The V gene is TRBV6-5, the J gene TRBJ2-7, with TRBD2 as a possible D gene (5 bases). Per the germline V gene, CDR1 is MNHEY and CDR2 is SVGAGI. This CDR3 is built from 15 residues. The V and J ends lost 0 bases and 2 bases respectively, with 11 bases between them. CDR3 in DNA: TGTGCCAGCAGTTACTCTTTCCGGGGAACCTACGAGCAGTACTTC. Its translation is CASSYSFRGTYEQYF.

CDR3 amino acids: CASSRGGTYEQYF. The CDR3 DNA reads TGCGCCAGCAGCCGCGGGGGAACCTACGAGCAGTACTTC. This chain links TRBV4-1 with TRBJ2-7, with TRBD2 matching 7 bases. V trimming: 4 bases; J trimming: 2 bases; junction bases outside the gene matches: 2. CDR1 and CDR2 from the germline V gene are MGHRA and YSYEKL. CDR3 length equals 13 residues.

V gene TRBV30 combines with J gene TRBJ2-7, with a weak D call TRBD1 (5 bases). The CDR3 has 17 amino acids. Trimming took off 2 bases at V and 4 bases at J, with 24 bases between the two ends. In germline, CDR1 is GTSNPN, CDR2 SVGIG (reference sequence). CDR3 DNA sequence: TGTGCCTGGAGTAAGGGGAAGTGGGCCTCTGGGTTATACGAGCAGTACTTC. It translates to CAWSKGKWASGLYEQYF.

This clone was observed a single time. The CDR3 bases are TGTGCCAGCAGTTCCGGGACACCTACCCAAGATACGCAGTATTTT. This encodes CASSSGTPTQDTQYF. This rearrangement joins TRBV27 to TRBJ2-3, with D tentatively TRBD1 (6 bases). V lost 4 bases, J lost 5 bases, and 16 bases lay in between. This CDR3 comprises 15 residues. The germline CDR1 and CDR2 sequences are MNHEY and SMNVEV (reference sequence).

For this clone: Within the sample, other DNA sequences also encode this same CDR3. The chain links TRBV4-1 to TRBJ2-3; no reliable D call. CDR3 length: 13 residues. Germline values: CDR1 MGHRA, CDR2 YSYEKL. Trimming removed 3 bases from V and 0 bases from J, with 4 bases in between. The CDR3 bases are TGCGCCAGCAGCCAGACTAGCACAGATACGCAGTATTTT. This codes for CASSQTSTDTQYF.

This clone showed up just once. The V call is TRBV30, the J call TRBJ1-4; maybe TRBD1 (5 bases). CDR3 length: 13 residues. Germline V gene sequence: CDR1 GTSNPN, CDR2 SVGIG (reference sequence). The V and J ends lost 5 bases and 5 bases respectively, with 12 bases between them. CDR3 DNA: TGTGCCTGGCGGGGCGGAAGGAATGAAAAACTGTTTTTT. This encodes CAWRGGRNEKLFF.

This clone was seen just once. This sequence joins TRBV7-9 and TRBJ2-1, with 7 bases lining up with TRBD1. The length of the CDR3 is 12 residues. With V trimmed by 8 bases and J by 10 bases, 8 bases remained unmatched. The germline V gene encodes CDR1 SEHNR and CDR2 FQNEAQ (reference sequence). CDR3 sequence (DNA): TGTGCCAGCGAGAACAGGGGCCGCGAGCAGTTCTTC. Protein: CASENRGREQFF.

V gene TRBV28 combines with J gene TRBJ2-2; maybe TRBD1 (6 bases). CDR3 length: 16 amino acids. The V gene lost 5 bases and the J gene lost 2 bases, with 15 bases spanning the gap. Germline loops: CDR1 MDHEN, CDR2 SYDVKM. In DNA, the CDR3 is TGTGCCAGCAGTCCGACCGGGACACATAACACCGGGGAGCTGTTTTTT. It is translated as CASSPTGTHNTGELFF.

CDR3 loop: CASSLGSLSKNIQYF. The CDR3, as DNA: TGCGCCAGCAGCTTGGGGAGTCTTAGCAAAAACATTCAGTACTTC. The chain carries TRBV5-1 and TRBJ2-4; D is ambiguous. The CDR3 contains 15 residues. Trimming took 0 bases from V and 3 from J, leaving 10 bases between them. Germline V lookup: CDR1 SGHRS, CDR2 YFSETQ.

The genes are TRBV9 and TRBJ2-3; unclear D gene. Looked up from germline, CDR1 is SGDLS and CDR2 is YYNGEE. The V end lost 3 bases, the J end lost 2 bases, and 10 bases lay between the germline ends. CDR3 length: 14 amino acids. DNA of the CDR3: TGTGCCAGCAGCGCGGCCAGCATCACAGATACGCAGTATTTT. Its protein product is CASSAASITDTQYF.